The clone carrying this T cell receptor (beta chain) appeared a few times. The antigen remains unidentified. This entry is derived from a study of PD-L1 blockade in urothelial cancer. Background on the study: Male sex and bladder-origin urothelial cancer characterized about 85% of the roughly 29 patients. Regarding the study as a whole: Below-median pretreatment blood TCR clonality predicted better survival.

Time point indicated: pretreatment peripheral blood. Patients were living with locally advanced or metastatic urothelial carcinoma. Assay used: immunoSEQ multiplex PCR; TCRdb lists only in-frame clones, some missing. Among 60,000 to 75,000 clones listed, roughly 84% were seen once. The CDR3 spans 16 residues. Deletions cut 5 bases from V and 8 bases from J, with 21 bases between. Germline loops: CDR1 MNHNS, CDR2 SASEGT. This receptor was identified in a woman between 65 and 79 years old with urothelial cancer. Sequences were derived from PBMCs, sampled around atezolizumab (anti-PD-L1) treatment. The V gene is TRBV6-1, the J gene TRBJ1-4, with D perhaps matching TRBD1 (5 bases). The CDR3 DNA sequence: TGTGCCAGCAGTCAAGGAACAAGGGGAGGTGGCGAAAAACTGTTTTTT. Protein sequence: CASSQGTRGGGEKLFF.